The clone carrying this TCR beta chain was seen a handful of times. Its antigen is not known. The data originate from a study of T-cell memory formation after mild COVID-19. This CDR3 contains 11 residues. Germline CDR1 and CDR2: MNHEY and SVGEGT. V lost 6 bases and J lost 5, with 6 bases in between. Study-wide results and caveats: Among CD4+ contracting clones, most were CM and EM, and CD8+ ones EMRA. There were some responding clones in pre-infection memory, which suggested that cross-reactive memory had joined. Clones that contracted from day 15 to 85 were balanced CD4/CD8, while later expanders leaned CD4+.

TCRdb ran MiXCR on the 5' RACE reads and lists one entry per CDR3 protein. The table shows under 450,000 distinct CDR3 sequences, with under 25% occurring only once. The rearrangement links TRBV6-2 or TRBV6-3 to TRBJ2-3; D not resolved. The source of this sequence is a young man who had mild COVID-19 (a few samples of this study predate the infection). Cell type and time point are not known. Sequencing was performed on PBMCs or a T cell subset sorted from them (not recorded which). The CDR3, as DNA: TGTGCCAGCAGAATGGAAGATACGCAGTATTTT. Amino acid sequence: CASRMEDTQYF.